These 32 T cell receptor beta chains share one sample of origin, sequenced in a study of blood T cells in healthy people across ages. A second PCR, run for 7 to 11 cycles, used a sample-barcoded 5' primer plus a J-beta primer mix. A single record per CDR3 protein comes from TCRdb applying MiXCR to the 5' RACE reads. There are hundreds of thousands of distinct CDR3 sequences in the sample; under 30% occur only once, and around 10% lies in the top ten. These same records also appear under a second study, on T cells of mothers and their children.

Sequenced input: blood. Receptors were obtained from a boy aged 5 to 17 in good health.

This clonotype was seen a few times. The gene calls are TRBV5-1 and TRBJ2-1; D unresolved. Matching the DNA end better, TRBJ2-7 makes the J call doubtful. The CDR3 sequence is 13 residues long. The germline V gene encodes CDR1 SGHRS and CDR2 YFSETQ. This chain's CDR3 is CASRRPYHYEQYF. The CDR3 DNA sequence: TGCGCCAGCAGAAGACCTTACCACTACGAGCAGTACTTC.

In this sample, this clonotype turned up a few times. V gene TRBV7-2 combines with J gene TRBJ2-1; no reliable D call. The DNA end is more similar to TRBJ2-7, so the J call may be wrong. The germline gives CDR1 SGHTA, CDR2 FQGNSA. The CDR3 extends over 14 amino acids. The CDR3 protein is CASSPRGRLYEQYF. In DNA, the CDR3 is TGTGCCAGCAGCCCCCGTGGTAGACTCTACGAGCAGTACTTC.

The chain is built from TRBV5-5 and TRBJ2-6; D could derive from TRBD1 or TRBD2 (5 bases each). The CDR3 runs 14 residues. The germline V gene encodes CDR1 SGHKS and CDR2 YYEKEE (reference sequence). V lost 3 bases to trimming and J lost 9 bases, with 13 bases between them. The CDR3 DNA is TGTGCCAGCAGCTCGTGGGGGTCCCGCAACGTCCTGACTTTC. It translates to CASSSWGSRNVLTF.

This clonotype has ten or more counts. The V and J genes are TRBV7-9 and TRBJ1-1; D not resolved. The CDR3 extends over 14 amino acids. Per the germline V gene, CDR1 is SEHNR and CDR2 is FQNEAQ (reference sequence). Between the trimmed V and J ends, which lost 4 bases and 4 bases, there was a span of 13 bases. The CDR3 sequence: CASSSHGRGTEAFF. The DNA for the CDR3 is TGTGCCAGCAGCTCCCATGGCCGGGGCACTGAAGCTTTCTTT.

This chain links TRBV9 with TRBJ2-7, with D tentatively TRBD1 (6 bases). V dropped 4 bases and J dropped 2 bases, with 13 bases sitting between them. CDR3 length equals 14 residues. Germline assignment: CDR1 SGDLS and CDR2 YYNGEE. This CDR3 reads CASSPRDKTYEQYF. In nucleotides, the CDR3 is TGTGCCAGCAGCCCTCGGGACAAAACCTACGAGCAGTACTTC.

CDR3 sequence (DNA): TGTGCCAGCAGTTCTGCGGGGGGGATGAAAGAGACCCAGTACTTC. Its translation: CASSSAGGMKETQYF. The chain carries TRBV12-3 or TRBV12-4 and TRBJ2-5, with 9 positions matching TRBD2. After removal of 4 bases from V and 3 bases from J, the junction contained 6 bases not matched to a gene. The length of the CDR3 is 15 residues.

Only a few counts were recorded for this clonotype. The chain combines TRBV28 with TRBJ2-5; 14 bases are a match to TRBD2. V shed 5 bases and J 5 bases; nucleotides not matched to a gene: 13. The V gene's germline CDR1 is MDHEN and CDR2 SYDVKM. The CDR3 sequence is 18 residues long. This CDR3 is CASSPGLAGGGRWETQYF. For the CDR3, the DNA is TGTGCCAGCAGTCCAGGACTAGCGGGAGGCGGTCGTTGGGAGACCCAGTACTTC.

This clonotype was seen more than once but under ten times. V is TRBV7-3 and J is TRBJ2-5; D uncertain. The CDR3 consists of 14 residues. The V end was cut by 2 bases, the J end by 5 bases, with 12 bases between. Germline CDR1 SGHTA, CDR2 FQGTGA. CDR3: CASSLVQARETQYF. CDR3 sequence (DNA): TGTGCCAGCAGCTTAGTGCAGGCCAGGGAGACCCAGTACTTC. Supplemented by reference TRBV7-3 and TRBJ2-5, the full variable domain reads GAGVSQTPSNKVTEKGKYVELRCDPISGHTALYWYRQSLGQGPEFLIYFQGTGAADDSGLPNDRFFAVRPEGSVSTLKIQRTERGDSAVYLCASSLVQARETQYFGPGTRLLVL.

This clonotype was seen a few times. The chain combines TRBV27 with TRBJ1-6; 8 positions agree with TRBD1. CDR3 length: 14 amino acids. The germline gives CDR1 MNHEY, CDR2 SMNVEV (reference sequence). V lost 3 bases and J lost 8; bases outside the gene matches: 3. CDR3 DNA: TGTGCCAGCAGTTTTATGACAGGGGATTCACCCCTCCACTTT. Its protein is CASSFMTGDSPLHF.

This clonotype came up a few times. J is TRBJ2-5 and V is TRBV15, with 8 bases identical to TRBD1. V lost 4 bases to trimming and J lost 4 bases; unmatched junction nucleotides: 11. Per germline, CDR1 LNHNV and CDR2 YYDKDF (reference sequence). CDR3 length: 16 residues. In DNA form, the CDR3 reads TGTGCCACCAGCAAACTTCTGGAAGGACAGGGAGAGACCCAGTACTTC. Residues: CATSKLLEGQGETQYF.

This clonotype is a singleton in its sample. V is TRBV20-1 and J is TRBJ2-4, with TRBD1 matching 7 bases. The V gene end was trimmed by 2 bases and the J gene end by 6 bases; junction bases not matched to a gene: 16. Looked up from germline, CDR1 is DFQATT and CDR2 is SNEGSKA (reference sequence). This CDR3 has 17 residues. The CDR3 region is CSARFPTSTGSGNIQYF. The CDR3 DNA reads as TGCAGTGCTAGATTCCCCACCTCGACAGGGTCGGGAAACATTCAGTACTTC.

This clonotype was counted between two and nine times. V and J are TRBV6-6 and TRBJ1-6; no firm D call. The CDR3 consists of 12 residues. Germline V lookup: CDR1 MNHNY, CDR2 SVGAGI (reference sequence). V lost 0 bases and J 12 bases, leaving 6 bases between the germline ends. As DNA, the CDR3 is TGTGCCAGCAGTTACTCGACGGGACCCCTCCACTTT. Protein product: CASSYSTGPLHF.

CDR3 in amino acids: CASSLLGLDEQFF. As DNA, the CDR3 is TGTGCCAGCAGTTTACTGGGGTTGGATGAGCAGTTCTTC. This chain links TRBV27 with TRBJ2-1, with unresolved D. The V end was cut by 2 bases, the J end by 8 bases, with 10 bases between. The CDR3 has 13 residues. Germline V gene data show CDR1 as MNHEY and CDR2 as SMNVEV (reference sequence).

This clonotype has only a few counts. A junction boundary mismatches the germline segment, possibly from a read error. The chain uses TRBV6-6 and TRBJ2-3; a possible D gene is TRBD2 (6 bases). The V gene's germline CDR1 is MNHNY and CDR2 SVGAGI (reference sequence). The CDR3 consists of 13 residues. CDR3 loop: CASRGLRTDTQYF. The CDR3 coding sequence is TGTGCCAGCAGGGGACTGCGCACGGATACGCAGTATTTT.

This clonotype was detected a few times. The chain employs TRBV5-1 and TRBJ1-1; D remains ambiguous. CDR1 SGHRS and CDR2 YFSETQ come from the germline V gene. Trimming removed 0 bases from V and 6 bases from J, with 6 bases in between. This CDR3 spans 12 amino acids. The CDR3 nucleotides read TGCGCCAGCAGCTTGGATGGGCCTGAAGCTTTCTTT. Amino acid sequence: CASSLDGPEAFF.

This chain uses TRBV4-1 with TRBJ2-4, with D unclear. Trimming shortened V by 2 bases and J by 3 bases, and 14 bases separated the two germline ends. From germline, CDR1 is MGHRA and CDR2 YSYEKL. The CDR3 covers 16 residues. The CDR3 reads CASSQPLMGSKNIQYF. CDR3 DNA: TGCGCCAGCAGCCAACCCTTAATGGGCAGCAAAAACATTCAGTACTTC.

The chain uses TRBV20-1 and TRBJ2-7; D may be TRBD2 (5 bases). CDR3 length: 13 residues. CDR1 is DFQATT, CDR2 SNEGSKA, per germline (reference sequence). The V gene lost 5 bases and the J gene lost 0 bases, with 11 bases spanning the gap. Here the CDR3 reads CSAFGGISYEQYF. CDR3 in DNA: TGCAGTGCTTTTGGAGGAATCTCCTACGAGCAGTACTTC.

The chain joins TRBV29-1 to TRBJ1-2; possibly TRBD1 for D (6 bases). The CDR3 covers 12 residues. The germline V and J ends were trimmed by 8 bases and 4 bases, with 14 bases remaining between them. CDR1 and CDR2 from the germline V gene are SQVTM and ANQGSEA. The CDR3, as DNA: TGCAGCCTAGGGGGTAGTCCCTATGGCTACACCTTC. It is translated as CSLGGSPYGYTF. The full variable domain, with the rest looked up from reference TRBV29-1 and TRBJ1-2, is SAVISQKPSRDICQRGTSLTIQCQVDSQVTMMFWYRQQPGQSLTLIATANQGSEATYESGFVIDKFPISRPNLTFSTLTVSNMSPEDSSIYLCSLGGSPYGYTFGSGTRLTVV.

In this sample, this clonotype turned up a few times. V gene TRBV9 combines with J gene TRBJ2-3; TRBD1 aligns across 8 bases. The CDR3 totals 16 residues. Unmatched junction bases numbered 12, after V lost 4 bases and J lost 5 bases. In germline, CDR1 is SGDLS, CDR2 YYNGEE. DNA for the CDR3: TGTGCCAGCAGCTCAATACTGGACAGGGCCGGAGATACGCAGTATTTT. Its protein is CASSSILDRAGDTQYF.

V is TRBV11-2 and J is TRBJ2-5, with 10 bases lining up with TRBD1. Trimming at V came to 5 bases and at J to 6 bases, leaving 12 bases not matched to a gene. This CDR3 spans 16 amino acids. Germline-derived CDR1 and CDR2 are SGHAT and FQNNGV. CDR3 nucleotide sequence: TGTGCCAGCAGCACCAGACAGGGGGCGAGCGTGCAGACCCAGTACTTC. It yields the protein CASSTRQGASVQTQYF.

Only one count was recorded for this clonotype. This sequence joins TRBV7-9 and TRBJ1-6, with a weak D call TRBD1 (6 bases). V was cut by 5 bases and J by 5 bases, with 13 bases left in between. Looked up from germline, CDR1 is SEHNR and CDR2 is FQNEAQ (reference sequence). The CDR3 covers 15 residues. The CDR3 DNA is TGTGCCAGCAGCATTGGGGGCCTCGATAATTCACCCCTCCACTTT. This sequence encodes CASSIGGLDNSPLHF.

This clonotype was observed a handful of times. V is TRBV10-3 and J is TRBJ2-3; D perhaps matches TRBD1 (6 bases). V lost 4 bases to trimming and J lost 2 bases, with 16 bases between them. The CDR3 loop spans 16 amino acids. Germline CDR1 reads ENHRY; CDR2 reads SYGVKD. CDR3 residues: CAISAAGATLTDTQYF. CDR3 sequence (DNA): TGTGCCATCAGTGCGGCAGGGGCGACCCTCACAGATACGCAGTATTTT.

This clonotype was seen a few times. This rearrangement joins TRBV5-6 to TRBJ2-5, with TRBD2 matching over 10 bases. The V gene's germline CDR1 is SGHDT and CDR2 YYEEEE. After removal of 4 bases from V and 1 base from J, the junction contained 4 bases not matched to a gene. The CDR3 consists of 15 residues. CDR3 loop: CASSPSGSLQETQYF. DNA for the CDR3: TGTGCCAGCAGCCCTAGCGGGAGCCTCCAAGAGACCCAGTACTTC.

This clonotype has just a few counts. V is TRBV7-3 and J is TRBJ2-4; no clear D gene. V was cut by 4 bases and J by 5 bases, with 15 bases left in between. The CDR3 extends over 15 amino acids. In germline, CDR1 is SGHTA, CDR2 FQGTGA. This chain's CDR3 is CASSYRAPAENIQYF. CDR3 DNA: TGTGCCAGCAGCTACAGAGCCCCTGCCGAAAACATTCAGTACTTC.

Regarding this clonotype: Since a much larger clone is just one base distant, this may be a read error. The chain combines TRBV7-2 with TRBJ2-5; no reliable D call. The V gene's germline CDR1 is SGHTA and CDR2 FQGNSA. This CDR3 comprises 16 residues. The CDR3 sequence: CASSPRSHHIYNEQLF. Written as DNA, the CDR3 is TGTGCCAGCAGCCCGCGTAGCCACCACATCTACAATGAGCAGCTCTTC.

The chain couples TRBV7-9 to TRBJ2-5, with a weak D call TRBD2 (6 bases). Trimming took off 10 bases at V and 3 bases at J, with 15 bases between the two ends. The CDR3 has 13 amino acids. Germline V lookup: CDR1 SEHNR, CDR2 FQNEAQ (reference sequence). CDR3 protein: CAIARGGEETQYF. Here the CDR3 DNA reads TGTGCCATCGCCCGTGGAGGGGAAGAGACCCAGTACTTC.

This clonotype was observed a few times. This rearrangement joins TRBV5-6 to TRBJ2-3, with 9 nucleotides matching TRBD1. Germline loops: CDR1 SGHDT, CDR2 YYEEEE. J lost 5 bases, V lost 4 bases, and 11 bases had no gene match. CDR3 length: 16 residues. CDR3 residues: CASSARDRAGGDTQYF. CDR3 DNA: TGTGCCAGCAGCGCTAGGGACAGGGCCGGTGGAGATACGCAGTATTTT.

This clonotype was seen only a few times. The chain is built from TRBV7-6 and TRBJ2-5; a possible D gene is TRBD2 (6 bases). Trimming took off 1 base at V and 4 bases at J, with 22 bases between the two ends. Germline CDR1 and CDR2: SGHVS and FNYEAQ. The CDR3 is made up of 18 amino acids. The CDR3 DNA is TGTGCCAGCAGCTTAGGACCACTGGGCGGGATACCGCCAGAGACCCAGTACTTC. This encodes CASSLGPLGGIPPETQYF.

This clonotype was seen only a few times. The V gene is TRBV29-1, the J gene TRBJ1-2; a weak D match, TRBD1 (6 bases). The ends were cut back, 4 bases at V and 1 base at J, with 10 bases in the middle. This CDR3 has 13 residues. Germline values: CDR1 SQVTM, CDR2 ANQGSEA. The CDR3 loop reads CSVGQEINYGYTF. DNA of the CDR3: TGCAGCGTTGGACAGGAGATTAACTATGGCTACACCTTC.

This clonotype appeared many times. The gene calls are TRBV28 and TRBJ2-5; tentative D call: TRBD1 (6 bases). V was cut by 10 bases and J by 2 bases, with 14 bases left in between. This CDR3 is 13 amino acids long. CDR1 and CDR2 from the germline V gene are MDHEN and SYDVKM. This chain's CDR3 is CATRSGEQETQYF. The CDR3 DNA follows: TGTGCCACCCGCTCAGGGGAACAAGAGACCCAGTACTTC.

This clonotype was seen more than once but under ten times. The V and J genes are TRBV4-3 and TRBJ1-1, with 8 positions matching TRBD1. CDR1 is LGHNA and CDR2 is YSLEER in the germline V gene. With V trimmed by 1 base and J by 6 bases, 1 base remained unmatched. This CDR3 contains 13 residues. CDR3 sequence reads: CASSQGQGSEAFF. CDR3 sequence (DNA): TGCGCCAGCAGCCAAGGACAGGGGTCTGAAGCTTTCTTT.

This clonotype was recorded once. This chain joins TRBV7-9 and TRBJ2-1, with 14 bases identical to TRBD2. Germline CDR1 SEHNR, CDR2 FQNEAQ (reference sequence). This CDR3 is 15 amino acids long. V lost 1 base, J lost 9 bases, and 2 bases stayed unmatched. Here the CDR3 reads CASSLGLAGGFEQFF. CDR3 sequence (DNA): TGTGCCAGCAGCTTAGGACTAGCGGGAGGGTTTGAGCAGTTCTTC.